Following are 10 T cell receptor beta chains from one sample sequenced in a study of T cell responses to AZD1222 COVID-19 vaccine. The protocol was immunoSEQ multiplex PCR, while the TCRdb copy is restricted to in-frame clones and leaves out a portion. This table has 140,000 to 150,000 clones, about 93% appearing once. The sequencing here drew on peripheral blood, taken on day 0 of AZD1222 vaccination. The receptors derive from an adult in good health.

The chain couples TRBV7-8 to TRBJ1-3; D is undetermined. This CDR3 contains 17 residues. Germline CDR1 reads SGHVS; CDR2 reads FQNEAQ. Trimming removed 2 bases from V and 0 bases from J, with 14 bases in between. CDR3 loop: CASSLSFTRSSGNTIYF. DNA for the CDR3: TGTGCCAGCAGCTTAAGCTTTACCCGAAGCTCTGGAAACACCATATATTTT.

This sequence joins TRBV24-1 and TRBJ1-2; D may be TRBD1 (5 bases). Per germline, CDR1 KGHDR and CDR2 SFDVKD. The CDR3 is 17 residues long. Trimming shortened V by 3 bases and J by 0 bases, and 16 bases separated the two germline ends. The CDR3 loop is CATSDGLLRDPNYGYTF. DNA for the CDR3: TGTGCCACCAGTGATGGCCTACTCCGGGACCCTAACTATGGCTACACCTTC.

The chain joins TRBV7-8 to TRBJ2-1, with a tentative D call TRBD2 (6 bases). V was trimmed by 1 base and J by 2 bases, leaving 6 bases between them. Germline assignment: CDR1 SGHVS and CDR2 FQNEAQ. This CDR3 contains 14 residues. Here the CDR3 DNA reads TGTGCCAGCAGCTTAGGGACTACCTACAATGAGCAGTTCTTC. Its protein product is CASSLGTTYNEQFF.

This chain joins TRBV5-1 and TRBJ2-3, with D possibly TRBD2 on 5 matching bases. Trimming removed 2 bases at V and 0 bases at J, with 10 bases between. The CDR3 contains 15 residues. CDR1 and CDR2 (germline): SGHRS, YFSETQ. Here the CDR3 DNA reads TGCGCCAGCAGCTTTTGGCGGACTAGCACAGATACGCAGTATTTT. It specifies CASSFWRTSTDTQYF.

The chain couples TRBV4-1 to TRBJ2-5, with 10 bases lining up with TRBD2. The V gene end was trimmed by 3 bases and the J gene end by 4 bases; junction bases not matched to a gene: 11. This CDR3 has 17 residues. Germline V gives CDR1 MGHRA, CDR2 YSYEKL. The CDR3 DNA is TGCGCCAGCAGCCAGCGCCCACTAGCGGGGAGGGGAGAGACCCAGTACTTC. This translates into CASSQRPLAGRGETQYF.

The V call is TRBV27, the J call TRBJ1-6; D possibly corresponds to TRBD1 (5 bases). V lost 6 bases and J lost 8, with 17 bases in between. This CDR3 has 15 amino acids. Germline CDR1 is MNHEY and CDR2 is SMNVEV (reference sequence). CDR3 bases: TGTGCCAGCAGAGACCTCCGGGGGACCCATTCACCCCTCCACTTT. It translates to CASRDLRGTHSPLHF.

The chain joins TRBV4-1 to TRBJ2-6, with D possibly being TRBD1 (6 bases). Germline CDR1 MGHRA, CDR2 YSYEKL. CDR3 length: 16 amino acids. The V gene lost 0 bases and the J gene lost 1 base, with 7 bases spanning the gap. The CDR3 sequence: CASSQEQGSGANVLTF. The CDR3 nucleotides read TGCGCCAGCAGCCAAGAACAGGGTTCTGGGGCCAACGTCCTGACTTTC.

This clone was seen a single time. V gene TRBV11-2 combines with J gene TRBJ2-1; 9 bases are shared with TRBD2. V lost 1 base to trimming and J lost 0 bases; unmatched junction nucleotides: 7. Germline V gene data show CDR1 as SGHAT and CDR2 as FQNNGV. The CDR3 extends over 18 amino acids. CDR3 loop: CASSLGLTSGSSYNEQFF. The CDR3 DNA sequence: TGTGCCAGCAGCTTAGGGTTGACTAGCGGAAGCTCCTACAATGAGCAGTTCTTC.

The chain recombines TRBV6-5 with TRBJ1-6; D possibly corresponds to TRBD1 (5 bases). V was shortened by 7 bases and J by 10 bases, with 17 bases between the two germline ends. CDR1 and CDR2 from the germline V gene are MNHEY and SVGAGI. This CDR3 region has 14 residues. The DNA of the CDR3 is TGTGCCAGCACTGTCCGGGACTCCGAATCACCCCTCCACTTT. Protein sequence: CASTVRDSESPLHF.

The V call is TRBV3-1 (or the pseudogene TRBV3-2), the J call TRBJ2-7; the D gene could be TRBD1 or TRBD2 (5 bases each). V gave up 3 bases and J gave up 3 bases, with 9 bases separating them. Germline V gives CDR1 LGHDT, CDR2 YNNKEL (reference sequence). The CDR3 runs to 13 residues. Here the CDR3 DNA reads TGTGCCAGCAGCCATCCTGGGGGCTACGAGCAGTACTTC. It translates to CASSHPGGYEQYF.